The 10 T cell receptor beta chains given below trace back to one sample, sequenced in a study of response to subunit inactivated influenza vaccine. From the RT-PCR reads, TCRdb called clonotypes with MiXCR, one entry per CDR3 protein. The sample lists 560,000 or so distinct CDR3 sequences, under 9% occurring once. The sequenced sample was PBMCs from blood, obtained 23 to 25 months after vaccination. The receptor set was obtained from a man between 45 and 75 years old who received an inactivated influenza vaccine.

This clonotype was observed many times. The V call is TRBV5-1, the J call TRBJ1-2, with 8 bases fitting TRBD1. V dropped 0 bases and J dropped 3; count of bases not matched to a gene: 4. The CDR3 consists of 15 residues. CDR1 and CDR2 (germline): SGHRS, YFSETQ. CDR3 sequence (DNA): TGCGCCAGCAGCTTGGGTACAGGGGGGCACTATGGCTACACCTTC. Translated, it gives CASSLGTGGHYGYTF. The whole variable domain, filled in from reference TRBV5-1 and TRBJ1-2, reads KAGVTQTPRYLIKTRGQQVTLSCSPISGHRSVSWYQQTPGQGLQFLFEYFSETQRNKGNFPGRFSGRQFSNSRSEMNVSTLELGDSALYLCASSLGTGGHYGYTFGSGTRLTVV.

This clonotype has only a few counts. J is TRBJ2-1 and V is TRBV7-9; 8 bases map to TRBD2. The CDR3 is 16 amino acids. Losses at the gene ends were 1 base for V and 8 bases for J; bases not matched to a gene: 10. Germline values: CDR1 SEHNR, CDR2 FQNEAQ (reference sequence). CDR3 residues: CASSLGALAVGDEQFF. DNA of the CDR3: TGTGCCAGCAGCTTAGGGGCACTAGCGGTTGGCGATGAGCAGTTCTTC.

The V gene is TRBV27, the J gene TRBJ1-1, with D unresolved. This CDR3 contains 13 residues. V lost 2 bases to trimming and J lost 5 bases, with 9 bases between them. Germline V gene sequence: CDR1 MNHEY, CDR2 SMNVEV (reference sequence). CDR3 sequence reads: CASSLSRLTEAFF. The CDR3 DNA sequence: TGTGCCAGCAGTTTAAGCAGGCTTACTGAAGCTTTCTTT.

This clonotype showed up just a few times. This sequence joins TRBV2 and TRBJ2-7; the match to TRBD1 covers 9 bases. The V segment lost 6 bases and the J segment 6 bases; nucleotides outside the gene matches: 3. The CDR3 totals 12 residues. Per germline, CDR1 SNHLY and CDR2 FYNNEI. CDR3 bases: TGTGCCAGCAGGGGACAGGGTGGCGAGCAGTACTTC. This codes for CASRGQGGEQYF. Filled out from reference TRBV2 and TRBJ2-7, the complete variable domain reads EPEVTQTPSHQVTQMGQEVILRCVPISNHLYFYWYRQILGQKVEFLVSFYNNEISEKSEIFDDQFSVERPDGSNFTLKIRSTKLEDSAMYFCASRGQGGEQYFGPGTRLTVT.

Turning to this clonotype: A much larger clone differs from this one at a single base, so this may be a read error. The chain joins TRBV20-1 to TRBJ2-3, with TRBD2 matching 10 bases. Per germline, CDR1 DFQATT and CDR2 SNEGSKA (reference sequence). V shed 3 bases, J shed 5 bases, and the junction held 11 bases outside the gene matches. The length of the CDR3 is 16 residues. Written as DNA, the CDR3 is TGCAGTGCTAGGGGTAATAGCGGGAGGCGGGGAGATACGCAGTATTTT. Its protein is CSARGNSGRRGDTQYF.

This clonotype appeared a few times. This CDR3 reads CSARLASKGDGETQYF. The CDR3 DNA reads as TGCAGTGCTAGACTAGCTAGCAAGGGGGACGGGGAGACCCAGTACTTC. The chain uses TRBV20-1 and TRBJ2-5; D is possibly TRBD1 (6 bases). This CDR3 contains 16 residues. From germline, CDR1 is DFQATT and CDR2 SNEGSKA (reference sequence). V was clipped by 2 bases and J by 5 bases, with 21 bases between them.

This chain connects TRBV12-3 or TRBV12-4 to TRBJ2-3; D ambiguous. The CDR3 length is 14 residues. With 6 bases removed from V and 8 bases from J, the gap between germline ends came to 18 bases. The CDR3 coding sequence is TGTGCCAGCAGCATTAGCACCCAACACGGTACGCAGTATTTT. Protein product: CASSISTQHGTQYF.

This clonotype has at least ten counts. The chain employs TRBV4-3 and TRBJ1-2; TRBD1 is a possible D gene (5 bases). The CDR3 runs to 14 residues. The V and J ends lost 1 base and 3 bases respectively, with 9 bases between them. Germline assignment: CDR1 LGHNA and CDR2 YSLEER. This CDR3 reads CASSQVPGDYGYTF. The CDR3 nucleotides read TGCGCCAGCAGCCAAGTCCCGGGGGACTATGGCTACACCTTC.

The rearrangement links TRBV27 to TRBJ1-2; D gene ambiguous. Deletions cut 6 bases from V and 14 bases from J, with 7 bases between. Germline assignment: CDR1 MNHEY and CDR2 SMNVEV (reference sequence). The CDR3 runs 8 residues. CDR3 sequence reads: CASRHVTF. The CDR3 DNA follows: TGTGCCAGCAGACACGTAACCTTC.

The genes are TRBV5-1 and TRBJ2-3; 11 bases are shared with TRBD2. Germline V gives CDR1 SGHRS, CDR2 YFSETQ. J lost 10 bases, V lost 4 bases, and 11 bases had no gene match. The CDR3 is made up of 15 amino acids. CDR3 residues: CASSTTGLAASAQYF. CDR3 nucleotides: TGCGCCAGCAGCACCACGGGACTAGCGGCTTCGGCGCAGTATTTT. The full variable domain, rest sourced from reference TRBV5-1 and TRBJ2-3, is KAGVTQTPRYLIKTRGQQVTLSCSPISGHRSVSWYQQTPGQGLQFLFEYFSETQRNKGNFPGRFSGRQFSNSRSEMNVSTLELGDSALYLCASSTTGLAASAQYFGPGTRLTVL.